Described below is a single T cell receptor beta chain sequence and its context. Its antigen remains unidentified. Sequenced by immunoSEQ multiplex PCR; TCRdb stores in-frame clones only, minus some. There are about 72,000 clones in the sample; roughly 80% occur only once, and 3% to 4.5% lies in the top ten. Germline CDR1 SGHNT, CDR2 YENEEA. This CDR3 spans 14 amino acids. The V segment lost 4 bases and the J segment 8 bases; nucleotides outside the gene matches: 10. The data were taken from a study of early stage breast cancer tumors. Study in general: About 70% of the 16 invasive tumors were ER+, PR+ and HER2-.

Study conclusions and caveats: Most shared enriched TCRB sequences were commonly generated ones.

The specimen was blood. V usage is TRBV11-3 and J usage is TRBJ2-5; 7 bases map to TRBD1. The clonotype originates from a person between 60 and 70 years old with breast cancer. CDR3 region: CASSSSTGANTQYF. Written as DNA, the CDR3 is TGTGCCAGCAGCTCCAGTACAGGGGCGAATACCCAGTACTTC.